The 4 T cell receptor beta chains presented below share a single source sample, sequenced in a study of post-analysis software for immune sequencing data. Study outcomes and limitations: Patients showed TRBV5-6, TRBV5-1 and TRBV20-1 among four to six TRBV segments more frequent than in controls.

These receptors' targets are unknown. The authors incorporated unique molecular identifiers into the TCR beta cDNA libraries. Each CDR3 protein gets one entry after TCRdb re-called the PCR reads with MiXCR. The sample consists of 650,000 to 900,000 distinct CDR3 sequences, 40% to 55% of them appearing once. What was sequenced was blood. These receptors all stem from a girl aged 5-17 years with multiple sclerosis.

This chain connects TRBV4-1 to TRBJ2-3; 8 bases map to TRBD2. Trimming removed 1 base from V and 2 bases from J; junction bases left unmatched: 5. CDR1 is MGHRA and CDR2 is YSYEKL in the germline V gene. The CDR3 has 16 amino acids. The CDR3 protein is CASSQAERGPTDTQYF. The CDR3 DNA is TGCGCCAGCAGCCAAGCTGAGCGGGGGCCCACAGATACGCAGTATTTT.

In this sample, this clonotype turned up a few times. CDR3 in amino acids: CASSPAGPAETQYF. CDR3 DNA: TGTGCCAGCAGCCCTGCGGGGCCGGCGGAGACCCAGTACTTC. The chain joins TRBV5-6 to TRBJ2-5, with a weak D call TRBD2 (6 bases). Germline V gives CDR1 SGHDT, CDR2 YYEEEE. This CDR3 contains 14 residues. V lost 4 bases, J lost 5 bases, and 15 bases lay in between.

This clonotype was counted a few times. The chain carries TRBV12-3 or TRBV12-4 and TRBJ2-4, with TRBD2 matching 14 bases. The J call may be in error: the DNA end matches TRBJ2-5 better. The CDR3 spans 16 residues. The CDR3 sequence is CASTGTSGSSGETQYF. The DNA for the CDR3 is TGTGCCAGCACCGGGACTAGCGGGAGTTCGGGAGAGACCCAGTACTTC.

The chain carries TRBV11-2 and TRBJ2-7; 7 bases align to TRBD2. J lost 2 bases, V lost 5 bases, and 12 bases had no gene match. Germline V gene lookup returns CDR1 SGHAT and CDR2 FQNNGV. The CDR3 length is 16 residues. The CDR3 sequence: CASSRVRERDAYEQYF. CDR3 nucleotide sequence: TGTGCCAGCAGCCGAGTACGGGAGCGGGATGCCTACGAGCAGTACTTC.